This T cell receptor (beta chain) is drawn from a study of T-cell reconstitution after alpha-beta-depleted transplantation in children. Study-level findings and limits: T-cell counts and diversity were attributed mostly to newly produced T cells one year after transplant. About two months after transplant, alpha-beta T cells reportedly came from several hundred expanded graft clones. Several patients had high TCRbeta diversity at day 60; it came from surviving recipient T cells and thymic progenitors.

Looked up from germline, CDR1 is SGHRS and CDR2 is YFSETQ. This CDR3 has 14 residues. The ends were cut back, 2 bases at V and 8 bases at J, with 16 bases in the middle. Preparation of the TCRbeta library was carried out with unique molecular identifiers. TCRdb re-analysed the PCR reads in MiXCR, keeping a single row per CDR3 protein. The sample carries fewer than 350,000 distinct CDR3 sequences, around 7.1% recorded once. On this clonotype itself: Its cognate antigen is unknown.

This sequence joins TRBV5-1 and TRBJ1-2; a weak D match, TRBD1 (6 bases). The sequence was collected from a female patient aged 2-9 years who had a stem cell transplant for Fanconi anemia, so the T cells may come from the graft donor. The specimen comprised peripheral blood, sampled 360 days after TCRalphabeta/CD19-depleted stem cell transplant. The CDR3 reads CASSLTGPPGGYTF. CDR3 nucleotide sequence: TGCGCCAGCAGCTTAACAGGGCCCCCGGGCGGCTACACCTTC.